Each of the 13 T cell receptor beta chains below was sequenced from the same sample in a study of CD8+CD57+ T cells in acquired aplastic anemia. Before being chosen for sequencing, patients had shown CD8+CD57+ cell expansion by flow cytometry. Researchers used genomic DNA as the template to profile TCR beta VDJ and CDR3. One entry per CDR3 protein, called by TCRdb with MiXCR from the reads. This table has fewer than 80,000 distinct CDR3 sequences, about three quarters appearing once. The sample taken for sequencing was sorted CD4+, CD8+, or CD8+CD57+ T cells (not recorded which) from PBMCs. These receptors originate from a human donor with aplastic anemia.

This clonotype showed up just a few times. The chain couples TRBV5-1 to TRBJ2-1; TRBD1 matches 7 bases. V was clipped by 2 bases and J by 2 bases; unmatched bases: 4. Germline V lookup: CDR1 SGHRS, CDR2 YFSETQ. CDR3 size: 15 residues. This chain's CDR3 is CASSLHTGAYNEQFF. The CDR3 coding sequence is TGCGCCAGCAGCTTACATACAGGGGCCTACAATGAGCAGTTCTTC.

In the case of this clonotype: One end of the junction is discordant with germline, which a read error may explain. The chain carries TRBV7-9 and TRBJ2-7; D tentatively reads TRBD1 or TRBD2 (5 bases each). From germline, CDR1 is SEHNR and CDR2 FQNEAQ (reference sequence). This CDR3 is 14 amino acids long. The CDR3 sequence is CASSPWGSSYEQCF. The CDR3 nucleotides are TGTGCCAGCAGCCCTTGGGGGTCCTCCTACGAGCAGTGCTTC.

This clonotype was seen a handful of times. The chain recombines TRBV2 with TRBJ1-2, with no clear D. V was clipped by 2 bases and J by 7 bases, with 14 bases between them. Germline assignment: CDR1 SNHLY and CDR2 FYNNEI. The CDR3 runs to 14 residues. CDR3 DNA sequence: TGTGCCAGCAGTGAACTCCTAGGGTTAGGTGGCTACACCTTC. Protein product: CASSELLGLGGYTF.

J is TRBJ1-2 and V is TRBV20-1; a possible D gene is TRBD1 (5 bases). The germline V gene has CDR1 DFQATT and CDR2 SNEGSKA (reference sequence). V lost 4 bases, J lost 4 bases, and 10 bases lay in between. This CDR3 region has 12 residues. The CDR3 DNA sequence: TGCAGTGCTACCGGGACTCGCTATGGCTACACCTTC. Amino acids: CSATGTRYGYTF.

The CDR3 sequence: CASSSVGGHGYTF. The CDR3 DNA follows: TGTGCCAGCAGCTCCGTAGGGGGACATGGCTACACCTTC. The chain employs TRBV5-4 and TRBJ1-2; D is perhaps TRBD1 (6 bases). This CDR3 contains 13 residues. V was clipped by 3 bases and J by 6 bases, with 12 bases between them. Germline values: CDR1 SGHNT, CDR2 YYREEE (reference sequence).

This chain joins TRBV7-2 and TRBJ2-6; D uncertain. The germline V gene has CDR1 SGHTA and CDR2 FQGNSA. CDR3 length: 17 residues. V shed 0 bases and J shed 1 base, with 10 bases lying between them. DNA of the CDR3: TGTGCCAGCAGCTTAGCGGCAACACAATCTGGGGCCAACGTCCTGACTTTC. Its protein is CASSLAATQSGANVLTF. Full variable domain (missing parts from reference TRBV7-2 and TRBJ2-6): GAGVSQSPSNKVTEKGKDVELRCDPISGHTALYWYRQSLGQGLEFLIYFQGNSAPDKSGLPSDRFSAERTGGSVSTLTIQRTQQEDSAVYLCASSLAATQSGANVLTFGAGSRLTVL.

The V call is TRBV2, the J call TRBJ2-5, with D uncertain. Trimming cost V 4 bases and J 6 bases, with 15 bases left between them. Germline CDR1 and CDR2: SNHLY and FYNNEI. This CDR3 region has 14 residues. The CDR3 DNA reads TGTGCCAGCAGTGTTTTACAATCCCTGCAGACCCAGTACTTC. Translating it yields CASSVLQSLQTQYF.

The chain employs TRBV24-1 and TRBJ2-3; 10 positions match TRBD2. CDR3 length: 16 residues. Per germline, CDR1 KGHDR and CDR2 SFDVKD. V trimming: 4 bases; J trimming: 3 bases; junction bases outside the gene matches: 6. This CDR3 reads CATSEPIAGGTDTQYF. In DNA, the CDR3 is TGTGCCACCAGTGAACCTATAGCGGGGGGAACAGATACGCAGTATTTT.

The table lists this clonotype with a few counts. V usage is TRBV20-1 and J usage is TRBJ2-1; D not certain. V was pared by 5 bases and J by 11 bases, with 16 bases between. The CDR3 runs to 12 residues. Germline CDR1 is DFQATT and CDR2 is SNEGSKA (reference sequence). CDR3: CSASPTERKQFF. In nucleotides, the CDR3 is TGCAGTGCTTCACCCACCGAGAGGAAGCAGTTCTTC.

The CDR3 reads CATSEDDTNTEAFF. CDR3 bases: TGTGCCACCAGTGAAGATGACACGAACACTGAAGCTTTCTTT. The rearrangement uses TRBV24-1 and TRBJ1-1; D ambiguous. The germline CDR1 and CDR2 sequences are KGHDR and SFDVKD. The CDR3 totals 14 residues. The germline V and J ends were trimmed by 4 bases and 1 base, with 9 bases remaining between them.

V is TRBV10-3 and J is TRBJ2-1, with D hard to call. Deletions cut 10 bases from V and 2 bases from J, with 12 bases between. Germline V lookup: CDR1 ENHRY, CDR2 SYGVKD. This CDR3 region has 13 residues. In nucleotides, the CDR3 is TGTGCCACGCGCTCCCGTCCCTACAATGAGCAGTTCTTC. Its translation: CATRSRPYNEQFF.

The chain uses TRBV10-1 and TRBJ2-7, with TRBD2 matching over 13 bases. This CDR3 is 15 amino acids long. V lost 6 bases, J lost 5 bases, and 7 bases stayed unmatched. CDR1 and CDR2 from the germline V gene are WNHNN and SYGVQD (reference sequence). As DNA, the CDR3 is TGCGCCAGCAGGCACGCACTAGCGGGAGGGCACGAGCAGTACTTC. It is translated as CASRHALAGGHEQYF.

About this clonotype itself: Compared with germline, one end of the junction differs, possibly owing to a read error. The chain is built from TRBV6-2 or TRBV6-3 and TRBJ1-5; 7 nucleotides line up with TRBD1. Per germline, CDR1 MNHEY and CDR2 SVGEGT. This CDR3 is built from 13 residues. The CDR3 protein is CASSYLLTGKQDF. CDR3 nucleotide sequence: TGTGCCAGCAGTTACTTACTGACAGGGAAACAGGATTTT.